One sample yielded the 12 T cell receptor beta chains listed below, sequenced in a study of cytomegalovirus exposure and HLA in healthy donors. In the PCR, 60 Vbeta and 13 Jbeta primers were used. Clones were read by immunoSEQ multiplex PCR, and TCRdb kept only the in-frame ones, dropping some. This table has some 170,000 clones, 75% to 90% appearing once. The sample consisted of PBMCs. These receptors all come from a girl aged 2 to 10 in good health and CMV-seropositive.

The rearrangement joins TRBV5-4 to TRBJ1-2; no definite D call. The V end was cut by 4 bases, the J end by 2 bases, with 12 bases between. The CDR3 is made up of 14 amino acids. Germline CDR1 reads SGHNT; CDR2 reads YYREEE (reference sequence). CDR3 loop: CASSARVSNYGYTF. In nucleotides, the CDR3 is TGTGCCAGCAGCGCCCGGGTGTCGAACTATGGCTACACCTTC.

The rearrangement uses TRBV6-4 and TRBJ2-1, with 7 bases matching TRBD2. The V and J ends lost 6 bases and 9 bases, in that order; junction bases with no gene match: 8. Germline assignment: CDR1 MRHNA and CDR2 SNTAGT. CDR3 length equals 13 residues. The CDR3 protein is CASSERLAGEQFF. In DNA, the CDR3 is TGTGCCAGCAGCGAACGACTAGCAGGTGAGCAGTTCTTC.

V is TRBV6-5 and J is TRBJ1-2, with D maybe TRBD1 (6 bases). This CDR3 spans 13 amino acids. The V gene's germline CDR1 is MNHEY and CDR2 SVGAGI. The V and J ends lost 5 bases and 2 bases respectively, with 9 bases between them. This chain's CDR3 is CASSPTGNYGYTF. The CDR3 DNA reads as TGTGCCAGCAGTCCAACAGGGAACTATGGCTACACCTTC.

This sequence joins TRBV4-1 and TRBJ2-4; 8 bases line up with TRBD1. The length of the CDR3 is 14 residues. Trimming cost V 2 bases and J 8 bases; bases outside gene matches: 5. Germline V gene sequence: CDR1 MGHRA, CDR2 YSYEKL. The CDR3 region is CASSQWQGADIQYF. As DNA, the CDR3 is TGCGCCAGCAGCCAATGGCAGGGGGCAGACATTCAGTACTTC.

This chain uses TRBV2 with TRBJ1-2, with TRBD1 identical over 9 bases. J lost 5 bases, V lost 6 bases, and 4 bases had no gene match. Looked up from germline, CDR1 is SNHLY and CDR2 is FYNNEI. The CDR3 consists of 13 residues. The CDR3 spells CASRAGQGYGYTF. CDR3 bases: TGTGCCAGCAGGGCGGGACAGGGTTATGGCTACACCTTC.

This clone was observed a single time. J is TRBJ2-7 and V is TRBV14; D unresolved. This CDR3 contains 12 residues. With 1 base removed from V and 6 bases from J, the gap between germline ends came to 7 bases. Germline V gene sequence: CDR1 SGHDN, CDR2 FVKESK. CDR3: CASSQGLFEQYF. The CDR3 coding sequence is TGTGCCAGCAGCCAAGGGCTGTTCGAGCAGTACTTC.

The CDR3 nucleotides read TGCGCCAGCAGCTTTTCAGGGCTCGGAGAGACCCAGTACTTC. Translated, it gives CASSFSGLGETQYF. The rearrangement joins TRBV5-1 to TRBJ2-5, with D possibly TRBD1 on 5 matching bases. CDR3 size: 14 residues. The ends were cut back, 2 bases at V and 4 bases at J, with 12 bases in the middle. Germline CDR1 is SGHRS and CDR2 is YFSETQ. The full variable domain, its missing parts supplied by reference TRBV5-1 and TRBJ2-5, is KAGVTQTPRYLIKTRGQQVTLSCSPISGHRSVSWYQQTPGQGLQFLFEYFSETQRNKGNFPGRFSGRQFSNSRSEMNVSTLELGDSALYLCASSFSGLGETQYFGPGTRLLVL.

V is TRBV25-1 and J is TRBJ2-7; 9 bases align to TRBD1. CDR3 length: 14 amino acids. In germline, CDR1 is MGHDK, CDR2 SYGVNS. V gave up 3 bases and J gave up 6 bases; unmatched junction bases: 6. CDR3 nucleotide sequence: TGTGCCAGCAGTGAGGACAGGGGATCCCTCGAGCAGTACTTC. Protein: CASSEDRGSLEQYF.

This clone was recorded a few times. The chain uses TRBV29-1 and TRBJ2-7; 8 bases line up with TRBD1. This CDR3 is built from 13 residues. Germline V CDR1 and CDR2: SQVTM, ANQGSEA. The V gene end was trimmed by 6 bases and the J gene end by 1 base; junction bases not matched to a gene: 5. CDR3 in amino acids: CSVETGESYEQYF. The CDR3 DNA reads as TGCAGCGTCGAGACAGGGGAGTCCTACGAGCAGTACTTC.

This clone was detected a few times. The genes are TRBV10-2 and TRBJ2-5; TRBD2 agrees at 7 bases. Trimming removed 8 bases from V and 5 bases from J; junction bases left unmatched: 14. The CDR3 contains 15 residues. The germline CDR1 and CDR2 sequences are WSHSY and SAAADI. CDR3: CASRRMSGVGETQYF. The CDR3 region has the DNA TGCGCCAGCCGACGGATGAGCGGGGTAGGGGAGACCCAGTACTTC.

The CDR3 protein is CASSYSRNSPLHF. In DNA form, the CDR3 reads TGTGCCAGCAGTTATTCGCGGAATTCACCCCTCCACTTT. V usage is TRBV6-5 and J usage is TRBJ1-6; no clear D. Germline V gives CDR1 MNHEY, CDR2 SVGAGI. The CDR3 is 13 residues long. The V gene lost 3 bases and the J gene lost 7 bases, with 7 bases spanning the gap.

The rearrangement joins TRBV11-3 to TRBJ2-3, with 10 bases that match TRBD2. CDR3 size: 14 residues. The ends lost 5 bases at V and 4 bases at J; junction bases unmatched: 3. Germline V CDR1 and CDR2: SGHNT, YENEEA. CDR3 in amino acids: CASSPSGRADTQYF. The CDR3, as DNA: TGTGCCAGCAGCCCCAGCGGGAGGGCAGATACGCAGTATTTT.